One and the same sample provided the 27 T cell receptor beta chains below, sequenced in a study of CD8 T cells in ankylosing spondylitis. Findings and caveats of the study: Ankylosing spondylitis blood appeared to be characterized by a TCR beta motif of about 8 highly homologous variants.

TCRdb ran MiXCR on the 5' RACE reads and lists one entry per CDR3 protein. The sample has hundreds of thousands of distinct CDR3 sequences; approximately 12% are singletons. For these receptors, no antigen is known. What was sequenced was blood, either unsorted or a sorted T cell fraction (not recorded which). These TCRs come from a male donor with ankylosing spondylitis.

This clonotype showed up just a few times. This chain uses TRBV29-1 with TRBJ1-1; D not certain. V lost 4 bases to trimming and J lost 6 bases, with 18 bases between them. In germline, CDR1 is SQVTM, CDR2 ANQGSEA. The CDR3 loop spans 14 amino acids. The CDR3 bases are TGCAGCGTTGGGTTGACATTTTCAGACCCTGAAGCTTTCTTT. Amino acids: CSVGLTFSDPEAFF.

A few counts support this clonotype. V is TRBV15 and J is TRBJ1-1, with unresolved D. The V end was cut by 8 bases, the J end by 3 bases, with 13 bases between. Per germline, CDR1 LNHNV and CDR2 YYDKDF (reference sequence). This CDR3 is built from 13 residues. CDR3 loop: CATSVQPHTEAFF. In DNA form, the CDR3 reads TGTGCCACCTCGGTACAACCGCACACTGAAGCTTTCTTT.

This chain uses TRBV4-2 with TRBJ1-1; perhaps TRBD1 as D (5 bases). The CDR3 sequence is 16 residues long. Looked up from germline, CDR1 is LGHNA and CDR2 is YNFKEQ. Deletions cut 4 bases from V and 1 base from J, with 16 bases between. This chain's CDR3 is CASSLNPGTANTEAFF. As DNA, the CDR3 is TGTGCCAGCAGCCTCAACCCCGGGACCGCGAACACTGAAGCTTTCTTT.

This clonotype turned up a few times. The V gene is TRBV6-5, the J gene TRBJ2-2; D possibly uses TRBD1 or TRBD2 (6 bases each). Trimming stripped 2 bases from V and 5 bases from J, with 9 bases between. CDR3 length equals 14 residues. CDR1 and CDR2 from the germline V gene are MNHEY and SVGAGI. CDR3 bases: TGTGCCAGCAGTTACACAGGGACTACCGGGGAGCTGTTTTTT. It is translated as CASSYTGTTGELFF.

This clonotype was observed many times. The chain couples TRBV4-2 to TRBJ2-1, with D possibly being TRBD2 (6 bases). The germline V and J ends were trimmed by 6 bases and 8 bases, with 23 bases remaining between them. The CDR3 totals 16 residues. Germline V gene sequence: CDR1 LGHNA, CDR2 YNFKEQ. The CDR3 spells CASSSGASDLGDEQFF. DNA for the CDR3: TGTGCCAGCAGTTCCGGAGCTAGCGACCTGGGGGATGAGCAGTTCTTC.

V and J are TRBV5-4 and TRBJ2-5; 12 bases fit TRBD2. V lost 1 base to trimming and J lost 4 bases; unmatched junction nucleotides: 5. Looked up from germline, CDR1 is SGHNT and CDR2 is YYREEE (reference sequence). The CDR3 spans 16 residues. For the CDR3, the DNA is TGTGCCAGCAGCTTGCAGTTGGGACTAGCGGGAGAGACCCAGTACTTC. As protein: CASSLQLGLAGETQYF. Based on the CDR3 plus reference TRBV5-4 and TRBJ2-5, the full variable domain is ETGVTQSPTHLIKTRGQQVTLRCSSQSGHNTVSWYQQALGQGPQFIFQYYREEENGRGNFPPRFSGLQFPNYSSELNVNALELDDSALYLCASSLQLGLAGETQYFGPGTRLLVL.

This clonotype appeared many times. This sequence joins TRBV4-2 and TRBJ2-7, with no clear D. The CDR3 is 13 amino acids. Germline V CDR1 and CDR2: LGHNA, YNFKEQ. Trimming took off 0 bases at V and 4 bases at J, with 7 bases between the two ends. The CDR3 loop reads CASSQDHSYEQYF. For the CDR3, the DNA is TGTGCCAGCAGCCAAGATCATTCGTACGAGCAGTACTTC.

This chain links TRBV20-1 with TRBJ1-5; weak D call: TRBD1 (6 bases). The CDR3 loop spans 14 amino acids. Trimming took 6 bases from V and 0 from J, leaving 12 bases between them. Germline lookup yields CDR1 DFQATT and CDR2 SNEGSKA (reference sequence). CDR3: CSAQGRVSNQPQHF. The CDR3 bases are TGCAGTGCCCAGGGGAGGGTTAGCAATCAGCCCCAGCATTTT.

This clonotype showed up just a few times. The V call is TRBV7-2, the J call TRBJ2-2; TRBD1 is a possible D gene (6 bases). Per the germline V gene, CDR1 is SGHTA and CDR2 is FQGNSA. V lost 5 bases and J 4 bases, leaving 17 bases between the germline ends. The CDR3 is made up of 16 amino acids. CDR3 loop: CASSIGKQGGTGELFF. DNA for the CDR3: TGTGCCAGCAGCATAGGGAAACAGGGTGGCACCGGGGAGCTGTTTTTT.

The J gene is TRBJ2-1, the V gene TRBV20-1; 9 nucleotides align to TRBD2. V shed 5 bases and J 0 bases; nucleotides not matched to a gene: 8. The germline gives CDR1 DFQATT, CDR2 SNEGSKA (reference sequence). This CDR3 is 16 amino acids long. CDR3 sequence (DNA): TGCAGTGCTGAGATAGCGGGAGACCCCTCCTACAATGAGCAGTTCTTC. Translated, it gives CSAEIAGDPSYNEQFF.

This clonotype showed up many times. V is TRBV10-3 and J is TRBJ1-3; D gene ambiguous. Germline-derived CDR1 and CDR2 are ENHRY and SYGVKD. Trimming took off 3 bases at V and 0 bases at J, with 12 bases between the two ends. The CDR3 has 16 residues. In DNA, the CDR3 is TGTGCCATCAGTGACCACGGACCGGCCTCTGGAAACACCATATATTTT. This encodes CAISDHGPASGNTIYF.

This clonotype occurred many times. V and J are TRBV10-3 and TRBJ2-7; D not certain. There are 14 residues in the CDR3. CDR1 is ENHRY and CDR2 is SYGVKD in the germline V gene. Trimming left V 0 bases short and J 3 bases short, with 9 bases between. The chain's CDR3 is CAISESRQDYEQYF. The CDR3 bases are TGTGCCATCAGTGAGTCGAGGCAGGACTACGAGCAGTACTTC.

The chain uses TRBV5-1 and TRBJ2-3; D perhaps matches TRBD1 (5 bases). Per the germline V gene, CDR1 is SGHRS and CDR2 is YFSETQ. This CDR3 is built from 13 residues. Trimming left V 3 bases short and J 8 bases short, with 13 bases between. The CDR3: CASSSDSTGTQYF. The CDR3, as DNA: TGCGCCAGCAGCTCTGACAGTACCGGTACGCAGTATTTT.

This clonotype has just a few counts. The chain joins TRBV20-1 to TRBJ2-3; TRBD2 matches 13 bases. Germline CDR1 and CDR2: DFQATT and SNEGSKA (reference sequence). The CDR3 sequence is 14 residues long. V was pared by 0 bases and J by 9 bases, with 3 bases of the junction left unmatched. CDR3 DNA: TGCAGTGCTAGAGAGACTAGCGGGGGGAAAACGCAGTATTTT. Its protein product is CSARETSGGKTQYF.

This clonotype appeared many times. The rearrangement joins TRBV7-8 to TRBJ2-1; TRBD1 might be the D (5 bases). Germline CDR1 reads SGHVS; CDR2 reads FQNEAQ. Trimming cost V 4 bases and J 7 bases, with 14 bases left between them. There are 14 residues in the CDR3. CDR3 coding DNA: TGTGCCAGCAGCTGGGGCAGAGCTGGGAATGAGCAGTTCTTC. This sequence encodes CASSWGRAGNEQFF.

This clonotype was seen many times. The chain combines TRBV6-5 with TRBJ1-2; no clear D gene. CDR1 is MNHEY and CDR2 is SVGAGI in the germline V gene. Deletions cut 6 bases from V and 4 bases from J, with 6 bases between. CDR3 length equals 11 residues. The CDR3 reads CASRGSYGYTF. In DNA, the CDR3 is TGTGCCAGCAGGGGATCCTATGGCTACACCTTC.

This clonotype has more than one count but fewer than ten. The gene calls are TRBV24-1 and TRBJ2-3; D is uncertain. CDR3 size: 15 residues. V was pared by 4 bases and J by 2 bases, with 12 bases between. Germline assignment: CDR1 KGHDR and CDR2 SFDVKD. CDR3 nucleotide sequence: TGTGCCACCAGTGAATTAGCTGCTGACACAGATACGCAGTATTTT. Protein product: CATSELAADTDTQYF.

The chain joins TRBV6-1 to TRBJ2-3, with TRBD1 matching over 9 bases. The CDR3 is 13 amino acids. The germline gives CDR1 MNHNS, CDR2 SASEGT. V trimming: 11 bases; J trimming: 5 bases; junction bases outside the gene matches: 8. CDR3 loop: CAGQRTGVDTQYF. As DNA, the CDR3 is TGTGCCGGACAACGGACAGGGGTAGATACGCAGTATTTT.

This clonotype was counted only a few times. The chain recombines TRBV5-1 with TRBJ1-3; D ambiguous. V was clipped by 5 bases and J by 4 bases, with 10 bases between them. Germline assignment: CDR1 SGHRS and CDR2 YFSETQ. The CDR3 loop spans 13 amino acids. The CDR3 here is CASSSSDGNTIYF. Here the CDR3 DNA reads TGCGCCAGCAGTTCTTCTGACGGAAACACCATATATTTT. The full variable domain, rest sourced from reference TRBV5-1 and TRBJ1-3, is KAGVTQTPRYLIKTRGQQVTLSCSPISGHRSVSWYQQTPGQGLQFLFEYFSETQRNKGNFPGRFSGRQFSNSRSEMNVSTLELGDSALYLCASSSSDGNTIYFGEGSWLTVV.

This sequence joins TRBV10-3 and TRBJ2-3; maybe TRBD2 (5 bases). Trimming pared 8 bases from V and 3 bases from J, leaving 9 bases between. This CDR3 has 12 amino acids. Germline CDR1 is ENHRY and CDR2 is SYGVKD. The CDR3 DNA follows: TGTGCCATCGGAGCGGCTACAGATACGCAGTATTTT. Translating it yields CAIGAATDTQYF.

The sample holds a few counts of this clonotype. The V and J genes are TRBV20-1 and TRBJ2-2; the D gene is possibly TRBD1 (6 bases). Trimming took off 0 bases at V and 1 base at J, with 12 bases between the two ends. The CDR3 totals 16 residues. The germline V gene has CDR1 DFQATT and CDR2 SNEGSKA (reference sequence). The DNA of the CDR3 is TGCAGTGCTAGAGATTACAGCAGGGGGAACACCGGGGAGCTGTTTTTT. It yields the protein CSARDYSRGNTGELFF.

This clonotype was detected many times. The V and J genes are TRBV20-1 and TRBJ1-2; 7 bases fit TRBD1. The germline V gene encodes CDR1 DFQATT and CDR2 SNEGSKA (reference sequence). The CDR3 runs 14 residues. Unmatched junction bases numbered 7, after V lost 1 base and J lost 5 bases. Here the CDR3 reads CSARARGTEYGYTF. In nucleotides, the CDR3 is TGCAGTGCTAGAGCCCGCGGGACAGAATATGGCTACACCTTC.

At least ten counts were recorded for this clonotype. Here the CDR3 reads CASSSGQLNEKLFF. The CDR3, as DNA: TGTGCCAGCAGTTCGGGACAGCTAAATGAAAAACTGTTTTTT. The chain joins TRBV12-3 or TRBV12-4 to TRBJ1-4, with 7 bases aligning to TRBD1. V dropped 4 bases and J dropped 5; count of bases not matched to a gene: 4. The CDR3 loop spans 14 amino acids.

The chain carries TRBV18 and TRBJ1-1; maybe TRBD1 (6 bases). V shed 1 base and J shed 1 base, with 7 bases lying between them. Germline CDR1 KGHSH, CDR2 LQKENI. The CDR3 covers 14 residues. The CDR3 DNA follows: TGTGCCAGCTCACCACAACAGGGGAACACTGAAGCTTTCTTT. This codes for CASSPQQGNTEAFF.

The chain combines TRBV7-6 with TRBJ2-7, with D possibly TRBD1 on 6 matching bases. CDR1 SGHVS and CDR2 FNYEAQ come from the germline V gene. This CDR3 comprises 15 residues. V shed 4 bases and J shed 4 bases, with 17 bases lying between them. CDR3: CASSSQPQGKYEQYF. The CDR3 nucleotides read TGTGCCAGCAGCTCCCAGCCACAGGGCAAATACGAGCAGTACTTC.

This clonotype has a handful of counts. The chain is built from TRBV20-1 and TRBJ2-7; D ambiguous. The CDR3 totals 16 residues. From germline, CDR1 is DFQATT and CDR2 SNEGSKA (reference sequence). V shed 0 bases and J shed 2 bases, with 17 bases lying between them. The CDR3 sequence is CSARDEVPHGAYEQYF. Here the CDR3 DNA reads TGCAGTGCTAGAGATGAAGTCCCGCACGGAGCCTACGAGCAGTACTTC.

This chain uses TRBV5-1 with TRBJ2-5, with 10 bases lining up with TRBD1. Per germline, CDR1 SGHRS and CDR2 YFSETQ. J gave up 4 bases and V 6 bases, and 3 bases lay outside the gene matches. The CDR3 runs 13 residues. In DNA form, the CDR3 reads TGCGCCAGCACTGGACAGGGGGGAGAGACCCAGTACTTC. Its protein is CASTGQGGETQYF.